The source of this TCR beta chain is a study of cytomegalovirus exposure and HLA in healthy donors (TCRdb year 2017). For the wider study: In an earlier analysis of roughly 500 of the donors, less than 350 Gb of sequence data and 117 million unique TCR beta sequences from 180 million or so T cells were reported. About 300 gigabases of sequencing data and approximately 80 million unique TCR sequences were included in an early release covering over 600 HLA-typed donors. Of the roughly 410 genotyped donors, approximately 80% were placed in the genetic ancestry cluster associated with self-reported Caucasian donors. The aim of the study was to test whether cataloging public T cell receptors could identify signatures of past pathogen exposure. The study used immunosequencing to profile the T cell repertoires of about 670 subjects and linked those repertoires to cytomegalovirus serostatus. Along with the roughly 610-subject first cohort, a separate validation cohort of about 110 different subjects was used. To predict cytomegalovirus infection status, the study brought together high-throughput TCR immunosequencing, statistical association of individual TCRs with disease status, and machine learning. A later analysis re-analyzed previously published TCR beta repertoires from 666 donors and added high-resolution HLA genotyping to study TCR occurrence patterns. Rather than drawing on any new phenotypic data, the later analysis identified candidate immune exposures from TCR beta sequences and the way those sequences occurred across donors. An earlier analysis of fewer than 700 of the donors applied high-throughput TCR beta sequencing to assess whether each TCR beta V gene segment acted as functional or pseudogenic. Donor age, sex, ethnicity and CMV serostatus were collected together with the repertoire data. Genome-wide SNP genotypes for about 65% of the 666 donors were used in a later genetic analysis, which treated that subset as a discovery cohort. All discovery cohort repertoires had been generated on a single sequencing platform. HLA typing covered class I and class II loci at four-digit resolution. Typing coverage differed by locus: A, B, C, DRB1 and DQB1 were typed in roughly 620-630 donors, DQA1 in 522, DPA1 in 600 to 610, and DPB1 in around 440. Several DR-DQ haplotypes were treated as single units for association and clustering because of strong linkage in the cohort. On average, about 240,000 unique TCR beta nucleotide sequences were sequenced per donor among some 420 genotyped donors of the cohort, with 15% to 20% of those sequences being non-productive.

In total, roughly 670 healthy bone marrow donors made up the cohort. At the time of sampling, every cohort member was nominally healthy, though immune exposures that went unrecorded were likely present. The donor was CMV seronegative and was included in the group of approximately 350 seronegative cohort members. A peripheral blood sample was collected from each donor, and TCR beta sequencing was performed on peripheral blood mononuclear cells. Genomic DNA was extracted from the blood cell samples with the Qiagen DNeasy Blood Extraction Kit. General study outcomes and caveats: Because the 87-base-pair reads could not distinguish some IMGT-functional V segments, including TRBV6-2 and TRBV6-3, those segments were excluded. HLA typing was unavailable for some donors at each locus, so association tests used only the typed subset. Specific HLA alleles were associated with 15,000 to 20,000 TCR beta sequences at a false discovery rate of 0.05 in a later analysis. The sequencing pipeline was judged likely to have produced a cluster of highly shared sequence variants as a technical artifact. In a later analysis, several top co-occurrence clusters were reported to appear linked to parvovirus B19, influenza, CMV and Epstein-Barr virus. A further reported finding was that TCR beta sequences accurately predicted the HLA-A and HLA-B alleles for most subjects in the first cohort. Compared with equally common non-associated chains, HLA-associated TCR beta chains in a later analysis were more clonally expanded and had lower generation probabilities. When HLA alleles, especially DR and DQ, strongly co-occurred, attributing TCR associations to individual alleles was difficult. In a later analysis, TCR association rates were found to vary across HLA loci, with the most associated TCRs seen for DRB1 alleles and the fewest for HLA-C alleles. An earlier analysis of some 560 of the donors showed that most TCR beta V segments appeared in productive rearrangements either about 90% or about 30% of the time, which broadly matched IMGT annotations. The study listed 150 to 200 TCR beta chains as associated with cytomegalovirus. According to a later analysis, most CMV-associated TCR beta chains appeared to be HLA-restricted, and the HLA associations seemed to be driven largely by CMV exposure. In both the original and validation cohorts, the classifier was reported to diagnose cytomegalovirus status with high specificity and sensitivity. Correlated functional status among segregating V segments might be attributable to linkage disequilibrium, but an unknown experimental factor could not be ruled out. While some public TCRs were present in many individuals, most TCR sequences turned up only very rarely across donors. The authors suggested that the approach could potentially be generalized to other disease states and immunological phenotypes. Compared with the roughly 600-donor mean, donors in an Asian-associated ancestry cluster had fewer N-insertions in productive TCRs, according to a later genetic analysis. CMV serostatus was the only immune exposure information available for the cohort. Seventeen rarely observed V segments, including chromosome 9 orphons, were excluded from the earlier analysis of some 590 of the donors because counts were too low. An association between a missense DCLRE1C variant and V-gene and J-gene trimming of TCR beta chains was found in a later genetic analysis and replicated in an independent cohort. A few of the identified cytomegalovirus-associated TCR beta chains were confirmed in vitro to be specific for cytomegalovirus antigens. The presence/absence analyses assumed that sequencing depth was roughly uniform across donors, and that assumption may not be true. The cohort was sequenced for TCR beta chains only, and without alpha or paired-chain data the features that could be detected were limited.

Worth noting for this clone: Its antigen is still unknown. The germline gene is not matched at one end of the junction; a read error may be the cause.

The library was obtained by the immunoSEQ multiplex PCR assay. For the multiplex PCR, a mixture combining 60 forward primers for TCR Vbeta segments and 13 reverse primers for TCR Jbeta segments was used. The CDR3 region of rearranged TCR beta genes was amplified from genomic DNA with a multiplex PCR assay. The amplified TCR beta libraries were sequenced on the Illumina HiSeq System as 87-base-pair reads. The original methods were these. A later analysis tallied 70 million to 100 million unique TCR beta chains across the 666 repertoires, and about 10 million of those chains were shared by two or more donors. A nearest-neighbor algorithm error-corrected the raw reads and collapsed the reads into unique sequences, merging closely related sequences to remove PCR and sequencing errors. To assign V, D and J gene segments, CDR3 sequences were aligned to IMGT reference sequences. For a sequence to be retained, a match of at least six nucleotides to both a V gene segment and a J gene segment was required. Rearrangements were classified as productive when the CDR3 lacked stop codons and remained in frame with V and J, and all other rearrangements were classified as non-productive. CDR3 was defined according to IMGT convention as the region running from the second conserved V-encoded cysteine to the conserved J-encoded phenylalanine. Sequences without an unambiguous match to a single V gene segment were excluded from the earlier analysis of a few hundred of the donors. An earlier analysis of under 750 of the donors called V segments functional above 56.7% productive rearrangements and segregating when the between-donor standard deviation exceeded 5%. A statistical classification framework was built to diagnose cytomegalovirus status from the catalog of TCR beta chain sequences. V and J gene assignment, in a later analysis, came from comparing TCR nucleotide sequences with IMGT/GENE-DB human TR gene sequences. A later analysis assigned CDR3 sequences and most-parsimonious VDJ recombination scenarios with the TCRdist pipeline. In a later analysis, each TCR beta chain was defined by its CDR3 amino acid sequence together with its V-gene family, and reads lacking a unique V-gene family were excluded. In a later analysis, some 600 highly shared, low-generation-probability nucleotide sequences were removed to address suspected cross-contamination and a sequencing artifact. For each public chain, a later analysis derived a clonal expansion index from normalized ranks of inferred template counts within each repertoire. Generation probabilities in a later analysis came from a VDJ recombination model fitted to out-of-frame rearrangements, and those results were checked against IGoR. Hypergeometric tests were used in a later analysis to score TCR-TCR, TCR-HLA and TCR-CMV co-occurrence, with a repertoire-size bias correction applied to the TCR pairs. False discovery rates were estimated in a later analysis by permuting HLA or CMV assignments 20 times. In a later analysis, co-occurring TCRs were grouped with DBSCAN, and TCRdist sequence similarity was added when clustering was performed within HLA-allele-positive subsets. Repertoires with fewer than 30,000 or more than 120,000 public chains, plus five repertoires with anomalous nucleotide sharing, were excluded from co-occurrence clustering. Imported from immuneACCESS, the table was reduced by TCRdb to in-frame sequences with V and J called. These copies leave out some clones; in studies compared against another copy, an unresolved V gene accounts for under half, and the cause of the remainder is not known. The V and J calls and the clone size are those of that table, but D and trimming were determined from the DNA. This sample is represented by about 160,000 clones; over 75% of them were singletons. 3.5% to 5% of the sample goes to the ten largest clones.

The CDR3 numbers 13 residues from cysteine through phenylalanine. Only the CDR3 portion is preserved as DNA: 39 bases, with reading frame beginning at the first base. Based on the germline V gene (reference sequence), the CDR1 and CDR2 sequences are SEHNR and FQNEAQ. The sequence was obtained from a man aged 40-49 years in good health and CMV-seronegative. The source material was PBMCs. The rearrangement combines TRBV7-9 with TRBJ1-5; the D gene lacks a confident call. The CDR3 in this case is CSSSPLSHQPQHF. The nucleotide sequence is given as TGTTCCAGCAGCCCTTTATCCCATCAGCCCCAGCATTTT.